This T cell receptor beta chain was found in a study of T cell responses to AZD1222 COVID-19 vaccine. The CDR3 contains 12 residues. V was trimmed by 4 bases and J by 5 bases, leaving 8 bases between them. The method was immunoSEQ multiplex PCR; TCRdb's version includes in-frame clones alone and lacks a portion of them. The data contain about 110,000 clones, around 81% of them singletons. The receptor was isolated from an adult in good health. The V gene is TRBV12-3 or TRBV12-4, the J gene TRBJ1-2; D perhaps matches TRBD1 (6 bases). The material was peripheral blood, obtained on day 0 of AZD1222 vaccination. CDR3 nucleotide sequence: TGTGCCAGCAGTTACAGGGATTATGGCTACACCTTC. Residues: CASSYRDYGYTF.